These T cell receptor beta chains were read from a single sample in a study of T cell repertoires in cytomegalovirus infection. TCRdb re-analysed the reads in MiXCR, keeping a single row per CDR3 protein. Here the sample spans around 100,000 distinct CDR3 sequences, 20% to 25% being singletons. The sample was CD8+ T cells from PBMCs. The receptors shown here come from a human donor in good health (CMV status not recorded). Some clones in this sample may be carry-over from other donors' samples. The CDR3 runs from the conserved cysteine through the conserved F or W. D genes are given only for firm matches. Clone size, where shown, is once, few, many, or a class for clones that have expanded.

TRBV15	TRBD1	19	TRBJ1-2	-	TGTGCCACCAGCAGTCTCCGTGGGATAGGGCAGGGGGATAACTATGGCTACACCTTC	CATSSLRGIGQGDNYGYTF
TRBV14	TRBD2	15	TRBJ2-5	few	TGTGCCAGCGGGGCTCTTGGCGGGAGCCAAGAGACCCAGTACTTC	CASGALGGSQETQYF
TRBV9	-	13	TRBJ1-1	-	TGTGCCAGCAGCGAACGGACTACCACTGAAGCTTTCTTT	CASSERTTTEAFF
TRBV5-1	-	15	TRBJ2-2	-	TGCGCCAGCACCACCCGGACTCCTAACACCGGGGAGCTGTTTTTT	CASTTRTPNTGELFF
TRBV29-1	-	12	TRBJ2-7	-	TGCAGCGGTTCGACAGGTCCCAACGAGCAGTACTTC	CSGSTGPNEQYF
TRBV6-1	-	14	TRBJ1-4	few	TGTGCCAGCGATATCGGGCAGCGAGGTGAAAAACTGTTTTTT	CASDIGQRGEKLFF
TRBV3-1	TRBD2	20	TRBJ2-2	-	TGTGCCAGCAGCCAAGACTACCTTTGGGGGACTAGCGGTCCTACCGGGGAGCTGTTTTTT	CASSQDYLWGTSGPTGELFF
TRBV4-1	TRBD1	15	TRBJ2-2	few	TGCGCCAGCAGCCAAGCGGACAGGGGCACCGGGGAGCTGTTTTTT	CASSQADRGTGELFF
TRBV6-8	TRBD2	16	TRBJ2-3	-	TGTGCCAGCAGTTACAAGGGACTAGCGGGGGGAGGTACGCAGTATTTT	CASSYKGLAGGGTQYF
TRBV7-3	-	13	TRBJ2-2	many	TGTGCCAGCAGCCCCTACCACACCGGGGAGCTGTTTTTT	CASSPYHTGELFF
TRBV7-8	-	14	TRBJ1-1	-	TGTGCCAGCAGCTTCACACCCGGAGGCGCTGAAGCTTTCTTT	CASSFTPGGAEAFF
TRBV15	TRBD2	17	TRBJ2-3	-	TGTGCCACCAGCAGAGAGATGACCGGGACTAGCGGGGCTACGCAGTATTTT	CATSREMTGTSGATQYF
TRBV5-6	-	14	TRBJ2-5	few	TGTGCCAGCAGCTTAGCTTCAGGTCAAGAGACCCAGTACTTC	CASSLASGQETQYF
TRBV28	TRBD1	15	TRBJ2-1	once	TGTGCCAGCGGGGCCCGGGACAGGGGGGTCAATGAGCAGTTCTTC	CASGARDRGVNEQFF
TRBV2	-	14	TRBJ2-7	-	TGTGCCAGCAGGCCCAGGGGTGGCGCCTACGAGCAGTACTTC	CASRPRGGAYEQYF
TRBV5-4	-	15	TRBJ1-4	-	TGTGCCAGCAGCTTGGCGACGGGGGGAAGTGAAAAACTGTTTTTT	CASSLATGGSEKLFF
TRBV12-3/TRBV12-4	-	11	TRBJ2-1	-	TGTGCCAGCAGTCCCCAGGTTGAGCAGTTCTTC	CASSPQVEQFF
TRBV7-8	-	16	TRBJ1-1	many	TGTGCCAGCAGCTCGAAACGTGGACGGCTGAACACTGAAGCTTTCTTT	CASSSKRGRLNTEAFF
TRBV23-1	TRBD2	16	TRBJ2-3	few	TGCGCCAGCAGTCAAAAGACTAGCGGGATGGCAGATACGCAGTATTTT	CASSQKTSGMADTQYF
TRBV7-2	TRBD2	17	TRBJ2-1	few	TGTGCCAGCAGCTTGAGGGCGGGAGGACACTCCTACAATGAGCAGTTCTTC	CASSLRAGGHSYNEQFF
TRBV6-5	-	13	TRBJ1-1	many	TGTGCCAGCAGTTACTCGCTTAACACTGAAGCTTTCTTT	CASSYSLNTEAFF
TRBV7-2	TRBD1	14	TRBJ1-2	medium-sized	TGTGCCAGCAGCTTAGGACAGGGGACTGATGGCTACACCTTC	CASSLGQGTDGYTF
TRBV20-1	-	15	TRBJ2-1	-	TGCAGTGCTAGAACCATAGCGCCCCCTTACAATGAGCAGTTCTTC	CSARTIAPPYNEQFF
TRBV4-2	-	18	TRBJ2-3	few	TGTGCCAGCAGCCGAGGCGGGACCAGCACGGGGAGCACAGATACGCAGTATTTT	CASSRGGTSTGSTDTQYF
TRBV6-1	TRBD2	15	TRBJ2-3	many	TGTGCCAGCAGTGAAGGTCCGCTAGCGGTGGATACGCAGTATTTT	CASSEGPLAVDTQYF
TRBV27	-	12	TRBJ1-1	few	TGTGCCAGCAGCCAACTGGGGACTGAAGCTTTCTTT	CASSQLGTEAFF
TRBV7-3	-	13	TRBJ2-1	-	TGTGCCAGCAGCTACACAGGGTACAATGAGCAGTTCTTC	CASSYTGYNEQFF
TRBV14	-	14	TRBJ1-2	many	TGTGCCAGCAGCCAAGAAGCGACGGTAGTAGGCTACACCTTC	CASSQEATVVGYTF
TRBV6-6	TRBD1	16	TRBJ2-3	-	TGTGCCAGCAGTTTCCCCCGGACAGGGGGCATCGATACGCAGTATTTT	CASSFPRTGGIDTQYF